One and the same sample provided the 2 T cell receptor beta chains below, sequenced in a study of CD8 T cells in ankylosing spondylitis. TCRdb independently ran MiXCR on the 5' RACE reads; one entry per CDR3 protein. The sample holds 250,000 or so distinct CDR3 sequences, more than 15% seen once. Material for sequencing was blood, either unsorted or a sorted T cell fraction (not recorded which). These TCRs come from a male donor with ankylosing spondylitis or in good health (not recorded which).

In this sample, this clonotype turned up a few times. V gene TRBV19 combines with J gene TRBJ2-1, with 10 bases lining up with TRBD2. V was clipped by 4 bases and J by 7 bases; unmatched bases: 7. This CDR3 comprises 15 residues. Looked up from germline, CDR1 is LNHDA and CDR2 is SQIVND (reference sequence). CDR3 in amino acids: CASSNRLAGVNEQFF. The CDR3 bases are TGTGCCAGTAGTAACCGGCTAGCGGGAGTTAATGAGCAGTTCTTC. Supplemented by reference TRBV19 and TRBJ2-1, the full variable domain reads DGGITQSPKYLFRKEGQNVTLSCEQNLNHDAMYWYRQDPGQGLRLIYYSQIVNDFQKGDIAEGYSVSREKKESFPLTVTSAQKNPTAFYLCASSNRLAGVNEQFFGPGTRLTVL.

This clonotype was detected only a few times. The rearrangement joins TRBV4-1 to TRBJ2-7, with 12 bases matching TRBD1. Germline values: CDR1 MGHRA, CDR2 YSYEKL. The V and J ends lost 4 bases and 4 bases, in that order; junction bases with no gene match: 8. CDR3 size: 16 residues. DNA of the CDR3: TGCGCCAGCAGCCCCTCCCCGGGACAGGGGGCTTACGAGCAGTACTTC. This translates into CASSPSPGQGAYEQYF.